Below are 12 T cell receptor beta chains sequenced from a single sample in a study of blood T cell repertoires in COVID-19. Profiling relied on immunoSEQ multiplex PCR, and the TCRdb table lists in-frame clones only, not all of them. The data show 150,000 or so clones, with 80% to 90% seen just once and roughly 8.6% held by the top ten. Sequenced: peripheral blood. These receptors came from a man in his sixties with acute or convalescent COVID-19.

This chain links TRBV30 with TRBJ2-7; D might be TRBD2 (6 bases). Per the germline V gene, CDR1 is GTSNPN and CDR2 is SVGIG (reference sequence). V lost 6 bases, J lost 1 base, and 16 bases lay in between. This CDR3 has 14 amino acids. The CDR3 spells CACTKTGASYEQYF. The CDR3 coding sequence is TGTGCCTGCACGAAAACGGGAGCTTCCTACGAGCAGTACTTC.

The chain joins TRBV27 to TRBJ1-3; a weak D match, TRBD1 (6 bases). The CDR3 covers 13 residues. V lost 6 bases, J lost 0 bases, and 6 bases lay in between. Germline CDR1 MNHEY, CDR2 SMNVEV (reference sequence). The CDR3 nucleotides read TGTGCCAGCAGGGACAGCTCTGGAAACACCATATATTTT. It translates to CASRDSSGNTIYF.

J is TRBJ1-5 and V is TRBV19; 9 positions agree with TRBD1. Germline V gene data show CDR1 as LNHDA and CDR2 as SQIVND (reference sequence). Losses at the gene ends were 4 bases for V and 0 bases for J; bases not matched to a gene: 7. CDR3 size: 17 residues. CDR3 DNA sequence: TGTGCCAGTAGTACCCGGGACAGGGCTTATAGCAATCAGCCCCAGCATTTT. Translated, it gives CASSTRDRAYSNQPQHF.

As for this clone: This sample also contains other DNA sequences that code for the same CDR3. The chain is built from TRBV28 and TRBJ2-7; no definite D call. The V and J ends lost 3 bases and 3 bases respectively, with 3 bases between them. Germline V gene data show CDR1 as MDHEN and CDR2 as SYDVKM. This CDR3 is built from 11 residues. This CDR3 is CASSLRYEQYF. The CDR3 DNA sequence: TGTGCCAGCAGTTTGCGCTACGAGCAGTACTTC.

The J gene is TRBJ1-4, the V gene TRBV6-4; 12 positions agree with TRBD1. The V segment lost 6 bases and the J segment 8 bases; nucleotides outside the gene matches: 7. Per the germline V gene, CDR1 is MRHNA and CDR2 is SNTAGT. CDR3 length equals 15 residues. Written as DNA, the CDR3 is TGTGCCAGCAGGCGGTTCGGGACAGGGGGCGAAAAACTGTTTTTT. Translation: CASRRFGTGGEKLFF.

The chain recombines TRBV5-5 with TRBJ1-5, with D perhaps matching TRBD1 (5 bases). The CDR3 length is 15 residues. Germline V gives CDR1 SGHKS, CDR2 YYEKEE (reference sequence). V was trimmed by 4 bases and J by 7 bases, leaving 18 bases between them. In DNA form, the CDR3 reads TGTGCCAGCAGCGGGGGGTCGGGAGCCAGGCAGCCCCAGCATTTT. This encodes CASSGGSGARQPQHF. Filled out from reference TRBV5-5 and TRBJ1-5, the complete variable domain reads DAGVTQSPTHLIKTRGQQVTLRCSPISGHKSVSWYQQVLGQGPQFIFQYYEKEERGRGNFPDRFSARQFPNYSSELNVNALLLGDSALYLCASSGGSGARQPQHFGDGTRLSIL.

A remark on this clone: The junction departs from the called germline gene at one end, perhaps through a read error. The CDR3 is CASSPDGTGGDF. The CDR3 region has the DNA TGTGCCAGCAGCCCGGATGGGACAGGAGGGGACTTC. The chain couples TRBV7-9 to TRBJ2-5; 8 bases agree with TRBD1. The CDR3 is 12 amino acids. Germline V gene lookup returns CDR1 SEHNR and CDR2 FQNEAQ (reference sequence).

This sequence joins TRBV28 and TRBJ2-5; 10 positions agree with TRBD2. Germline values: CDR1 MDHEN, CDR2 SYDVKM. There are 16 residues in the CDR3. Trimming removed 6 bases from V and 3 bases from J; junction bases left unmatched: 10. The chain's CDR3 is CASSPNLGLAEETQYF. CDR3 DNA sequence: TGTGCCAGCAGCCCTAATCTAGGACTAGCGGAAGAGACCCAGTACTTC.

The rearrangement links TRBV6-5 to TRBJ1-3, with unresolved D. The CDR3 extends over 14 amino acids. Deletions cut 7 bases from V and 0 bases from J, with 10 bases between. The germline V gene encodes CDR1 MNHEY and CDR2 SVGAGI. The CDR3 DNA reads as TGTGCCAGCATCACTCCATCCTCTGGAAACACCATATATTTT. Encoded protein: CASITPSSGNTIYF.

The genes are TRBV28 and TRBJ1-5; TRBD1 aligns across 9 bases. The CDR3 runs 15 residues. Germline V gene lookup returns CDR1 MDHEN and CDR2 SYDVKM. The V segment lost 5 bases and the J segment 4 bases; nucleotides outside the gene matches: 6. The CDR3 sequence: CASSPGTGFNQPQHF. As DNA, the CDR3 is TGTGCCAGCAGTCCCGGGACAGGGTTTAATCAGCCCCAGCATTTT.

This rearrangement joins TRBV5-1 to TRBJ2-2; TRBD1 agrees at 9 bases. Germline CDR1 reads SGHRS; CDR2 reads YFSETQ. The CDR3 is made up of 14 amino acids. Trimming removed 2 bases from V and 7 bases from J; junction bases left unmatched: 3. CDR3 residues: CASSLQGAYGELFF. The CDR3 nucleotides are TGCGCCAGCAGCTTACAGGGGGCGTACGGGGAGCTGTTTTTT.

The chain carries TRBV7-8 and TRBJ2-3, with 7 positions matching TRBD2. The junction had 3 bases not matched to a gene; V was cut back by 5 bases and J by 4 bases. Germline-derived CDR1 and CDR2 are SGHVS and FQNEAQ. CDR3 length: 13 residues. CDR3 sequence (DNA): TGTGCCAGCAGCGGACTAGTCTCAGATACGCAGTATTTT. This codes for CASSGLVSDTQYF.